Below are 26 T cell receptor beta chains sequenced from a single sample in a study of Ad26.COV2.S vaccination and SARS-CoV-2 variants. The table came from immunoSEQ multiplex PCR; TCRdb's copy has only in-frame clones and leaves some out. In the table there are over 110,000 clones, roughly 88% of which are singletons. The sample in question was peripheral blood, obtained after recovery from COVID-19. The receptors were sampled from a human donor who had recovered from COVID-19.

The chain uses TRBV5-4 and TRBJ2-7; D gene uncertain. V dropped 6 bases and J dropped 7 bases, with 11 bases sitting between them. The CDR3 extends over 11 amino acids. Germline V gives CDR1 SGHNT, CDR2 YYREEE (reference sequence). The CDR3 DNA follows: TGTGCCAGCACCTCTAGGAGAGAGCAGTACTTC. This encodes CASTSRREQYF.

The chain is built from TRBV30 and TRBJ2-7; TRBD1 agrees at 10 bases. The CDR3 extends over 14 amino acids. CDR1 and CDR2 (germline): GTSNPN, SVGIG (reference sequence). Germline trimming cut 0 bases from V and 4 bases from J; bases unmatched to any gene: 3. The CDR3 protein is CAWSVGTGAYEQYF. As DNA, the CDR3 is TGTGCCTGGAGTGTAGGGACAGGGGCTTACGAGCAGTACTTC. Full variable domain (rest looked up from reference TRBV30 and TRBJ2-7): SQTIHQWPATLVQPVGSPLSLECTVEGTSNPNLYWYRQAAGRGLQLLFYSVGIGQISSEVPQNLSASRPQDRQFILSSKKLLLSDSGFYLCAWSVGTGAYEQYFGPGTRLTVT.

The J gene is TRBJ2-7, the V gene TRBV11-2; D could derive from TRBD1 or TRBD2 (5 bases each). Germline-derived CDR1 and CDR2 are SGHAT and FQNNGV. This CDR3 comprises 15 residues. The germline V and J ends were trimmed by 0 bases and 2 bases, with 11 bases remaining between them. CDR3 protein: CASSLEWDGTYEQYF. CDR3 bases: TGTGCCAGCAGCTTAGAGTGGGACGGAACCTACGAGCAGTACTTC.

This sequence joins TRBV6-5 and TRBJ1-2; TRBD1 agrees at 10 bases. V lost 5 bases to trimming and J lost 5 bases; unmatched junction nucleotides: 5. Germline assignment: CDR1 MNHEY and CDR2 SVGAGI. The CDR3 loop spans 14 amino acids. DNA for the CDR3: TGTGCCAGCAGTAGGGACAGGGGAGTGTATGGCTACACCTTC. It specifies CASSRDRGVYGYTF.

V gene TRBV10-2 combines with J gene TRBJ2-3; no definite D call. V lost 6 bases, J lost 6 bases, and 13 bases lay in between. Looked up from germline, CDR1 is WSHSY and CDR2 is SAAADI. The CDR3 spans 13 residues. The CDR3 DNA is TGCGCCAGCAGCCGCTTTAAACTTGATACGCAGTATTTT. This codes for CASSRFKLDTQYF.

The chain is built from TRBV2 and TRBJ1-1, with D perhaps matching TRBD1 (6 bases). The CDR3 extends over 19 amino acids. V shed 7 bases and J shed 4 bases, with 31 bases lying between them. Germline V CDR1 and CDR2: SNHLY, FYNNEI. CDR3 coding DNA: TGTGCCAGCATTTCCTCCCCGAACAGGGTTAAGGGTCGAGCCACTGAAGCTTTCTTT. This codes for CASISSPNRVKGRATEAFF.

The chain carries TRBV5-1 and TRBJ1-1; D unresolved. Looked up from germline, CDR1 is SGHRS and CDR2 is YFSETQ. Trimming left V 4 bases short and J 5 bases short, with 12 bases between. The CDR3 length is 13 residues. CDR3 DNA: TGCGCCAGCAGCCCCTCGTCCACAACTGAAGCTTTCTTT. Amino acid sequence: CASSPSSTTEAFF.

The chain links TRBV6-2 or TRBV6-3 to TRBJ1-5; no clear D. The CDR3 runs to 15 residues. V was pared by 6 bases and J by 4 bases, with 16 bases between. Germline V gene lookup returns CDR1 MNHEY and CDR2 SVGEGT. The CDR3 DNA sequence: TGTGCCAGCAGCCTCCTCGCGATCAAAAATCAGCCCCAGCATTTT. It specifies CASSLLAIKNQPQHF.

The V and J genes are TRBV20-1 and TRBJ1-1; D gene unclear. Germline values: CDR1 DFQATT, CDR2 SNEGSKA (reference sequence). V was pared by 6 bases and J by 5 bases, with 10 bases between. The CDR3 consists of 11 residues. In nucleotides, the CDR3 is TGCAGTGCCGAGAGGAGAACTGAAGCTTTCTTT. It encodes CSAERRTEAFF.

The J gene is TRBJ2-7, the V gene TRBV6-5; the D gene is possibly TRBD1 (6 bases). The CDR3 consists of 13 residues. Germline V gene lookup returns CDR1 MNHEY and CDR2 SVGAGI. V lost 6 bases and J lost 2, with 11 bases in between. The CDR3 bases are TGTGCCAGCAGACCCAGGGACACCTACGAGCAGTACTTC. It yields the protein CASRPRDTYEQYF.

The CDR3 sequence is CASSLVGQGRHEQYF. CDR3 in DNA: TGTGCCAGCAGCTTAGTGGGACAGGGGCGACACGAGCAGTACTTC. This chain links TRBV11-2 with TRBJ2-7, with 10 bases that match TRBD1. The ends lost 1 base at V and 5 bases at J; junction bases unmatched: 5. Germline values: CDR1 SGHAT, CDR2 FQNNGV. The CDR3 covers 15 residues.

The rearrangement uses TRBV30 and TRBJ2-1; weak D call: TRBD1 (5 bases). CDR1 is GTSNPN and CDR2 is SVGIG in the germline V gene (reference sequence). CDR3 length: 8 residues. The V end lost 3 bases, the J end lost 15 bases, and 6 bases lay between the germline ends. CDR3: CAWRGRFF. CDR3 coding DNA: TGTGCCTGGAGGGGGCGGTTCTTC.

This clone appeared a single time. The J gene is TRBJ1-2, the V gene TRBV7-8, with D hard to call. Germline CDR1 is SGHVS and CDR2 is FQNEAQ. This CDR3 region has 11 residues. The V end was cut by 1 base, the J end by 7 bases, with 4 bases between. The CDR3 DNA reads as TGTGCCAGCAGCTTAGACGGTGGCTACACCTTC. Translating gives CASSLDGGYTF. Supplemented by reference TRBV7-8 and TRBJ1-2, the full variable domain reads GAGVSQSPRYKVAKRGQDVALRCDPISGHVSLFWYQQALGQGPEFLTYFQNEAQLDKSGLPSDRFFAERPEGSVSTLKIQRTQQEDSAVYLCASSLDGGYTFGSGTRLTVV.

This chain joins TRBV27 and TRBJ2-5; D might be TRBD1 or TRBD2, each matching 5 bases. Germline V gene data show CDR1 as MNHEY and CDR2 as SMNVEV (reference sequence). The CDR3 length is 14 residues. V lost 5 bases, J lost 5 bases, and 15 bases lay in between. In DNA form, the CDR3 reads TGTGCCAGCAGTCTGACCGGGGCCAGGGAGACCCAGTACTTC. Its protein is CASSLTGARETQYF.

This rearrangement joins TRBV5-5 to TRBJ2-2; the match to TRBD2 covers 7 bases. CDR1 is SGHKS and CDR2 is YYEKEE in the germline V gene (reference sequence). The CDR3 is 19 residues long. The ends lost 2 bases at V and 1 base at J; junction bases unmatched: 14. Here the CDR3 reads CASSFSPLHGGGNTGELFF. In nucleotides, the CDR3 is TGTGCCAGCAGCTTTAGCCCCCTCCATGGCGGGGGGAACACCGGGGAGCTGTTTTTT.

V gene TRBV6-5 combines with J gene TRBJ1-4; possible D gene TRBD1, 6 bases. Germline V lookup: CDR1 MNHEY, CDR2 SVGAGI. Trimming left V 7 bases short and J 10 bases short, with 16 bases between. CDR3 size: 13 residues. Written as DNA, the CDR3 is TGTGCCAGCACCACCTACAGGGTAGGAAAACTGTTTTTT. It specifies CASTTYRVGKLFF.

J is TRBJ2-7 and V is TRBV4-3; 8 nucleotides line up with TRBD2. Losses at the gene ends were 0 bases for V and 2 bases for J; bases not matched to a gene: 3. The V gene's germline CDR1 is LGHNA and CDR2 YSLEER. This CDR3 region has 15 residues. DNA for the CDR3: TGCGCCAGCAGCCAAGAAAGCGGGGGACCCTACGAGCAGTACTTC. Its protein product is CASSQESGGPYEQYF.

The chain is built from TRBV29-1 and TRBJ1-1; perhaps TRBD1 as D (6 bases). Germline assignment: CDR1 SQVTM and CDR2 ANQGSEA. Trimming removed 8 bases at V and 1 base at J, with 14 bases between. The CDR3 extends over 13 amino acids. The CDR3 region is CSSRGGGNTEAFF. In DNA, the CDR3 is TGCAGCTCCCGGGGAGGGGGGAACACTGAAGCTTTCTTT. Full variable domain (remainder filled in from reference TRBV29-1 and TRBJ1-1): SAVISQKPSRDICQRGTSLTIQCQVDSQVTMMFWYRQQPGQSLTLIATANQGSEATYESGFVIDKFPISRPNLTFSTLTVSNMSPEDSSIYLCSSRGGGNTEAFFGQGTRLTVV.

The gene calls are TRBV6-1 and TRBJ1-1, with 12 bases matching TRBD1. V shed 1 base, J shed 6 bases, and the junction held 9 bases outside the gene matches. Germline assignment: CDR1 MNHNS and CDR2 SASEGT. This CDR3 has 17 amino acids. CDR3 sequence reads: CASSEDYRDRGLAEAFF. For the CDR3, the DNA is TGTGCCAGCAGTGAAGATTATCGGGACAGGGGGCTCGCTGAAGCTTTCTTT.

CDR3 loop: CASSPGLISSPLHF. The CDR3 DNA sequence: TGTGCCAGCAGCCCGGGACTTATTAGTTCACCCCTCCACTTT. The J gene is TRBJ1-6, the V gene TRBV7-2, with a possible D match to TRBD1 (5 bases). Trimming shortened V by 5 bases and J by 9 bases, and 14 bases separated the two germline ends. The germline gives CDR1 SGHTA, CDR2 FQGNSA. This CDR3 has 14 residues.

The chain is built from TRBV7-2 and TRBJ2-1; the D is unclear. V shed 2 bases and J shed 7 bases, with 15 bases lying between them. The CDR3 is 15 residues long. Per germline, CDR1 SGHTA and CDR2 FQGNSA. The CDR3 region is CASSLRDPGRNEQFF. CDR3 DNA: TGTGCCAGCAGCTTAAGGGATCCTGGCCGAAATGAGCAGTTCTTC.

The V and J genes are TRBV5-6 and TRBJ2-3; no reliable D call. The CDR3 runs 16 residues. V was clipped by 4 bases and J by 7 bases, with 22 bases between them. Germline-derived CDR1 and CDR2 are SGHDT and YYEEEE. CDR3 residues: CASSPELGPPENTQYF. DNA for the CDR3: TGTGCCAGCAGCCCGGAGCTGGGCCCCCCGGAGAATACGCAGTATTTT.

This sequence joins TRBV5-1 and TRBJ1-2, with D tentatively TRBD1 (5 bases). Germline CDR1 is SGHRS and CDR2 is YFSETQ. Trimming shortened V by 4 bases and J by 4 bases, and 14 bases separated the two germline ends. The CDR3 runs 14 residues. The CDR3 spells CASSPVGLGYGYTF. DNA of the CDR3: TGCGCCAGCAGCCCCGTGGGGCTGGGCTATGGCTACACCTTC.

CDR3 amino acids: CASSLAPEGGIRGTSYNEQFF. Here the CDR3 DNA reads TGCGCCAGCAGCTTGGCCCCGGAAGGGGGGATCCGTGGAACCTCCTACAATGAGCAGTTCTTC. The genes are TRBV5-1 and TRBJ2-1, with D tentatively TRBD1 or TRBD2 (6 bases each). The germline V and J ends were trimmed by 0 bases and 0 bases, with 25 bases remaining between them. CDR1 is SGHRS, CDR2 YFSETQ, per germline. This CDR3 has 21 residues.

CDR3: CASSLLKELRAVRRRDEQFF. CDR3 bases: TGTGCCAGCAGCTTATTAAAAGAGCTACGGGCGGTTAGACGTAGGGATGAGCAGTTCTTC. This chain connects TRBV11-3 to TRBJ2-1, with D uncertain. The CDR3 is made up of 20 amino acids. Germline values: CDR1 SGHNT, CDR2 YENEEA. Trimming removed 2 bases from V and 8 bases from J, with 31 bases in between. The whole variable domain, filled in from reference TRBV11-3 and TRBJ2-1, reads EAGVVQSPRYKIIEKKQPVAFWCNPISGHNTLYWYLQNLGQGPELLIRYENEEAVDDSQLPKDRFSAERLKGVDSTLKIQPAELGDSAVYLCASSLLKELRAVRRRDEQFFGPGTRLTVL.

The CDR3 here is CASSLGPQGRAKEDEQYF. Written as DNA, the CDR3 is TGTGCCAGCAGCTTGGGCCCACAAGGCAGGGCCAAAGAAGACGAGCAGTACTTC. The chain recombines TRBV5-4 with TRBJ2-7; D possibly corresponds to TRBD1 (5 bases). The V and J ends lost 0 bases and 5 bases respectively, with 24 bases between them. This CDR3 contains 18 residues. Germline CDR1 SGHNT, CDR2 YYREEE (reference sequence).